This entry concerns a single T cell receptor (beta chain). Its antigen is unidentified. TCRdb keeps only in-frame clones here, not all; method: immunoSEQ multiplex PCR. The data contain more than 150,000 clones, roughly 89% of them singletons. Germline CDR1 and CDR2: MDHEN and SYDVKM. The CDR3 is made up of 14 amino acids. The V segment lost 6 bases and the J segment 1 base; nucleotides outside the gene matches: 4. This sample stems from a study of Ad26.COV2.S vaccination and SARS-CoV-2 variants. Study results and caveats: CD8+ and CD4+ T cells specific for spike reportedly responded with substantial breadth after vaccination.

The sample in question was peripheral blood, obtained after recovery from COVID-19. The V call is TRBV28, the J call TRBJ2-5, with 8 bases that match TRBD1. The sequence was collected from a human donor who had recovered from COVID-19. The CDR3 coding sequence is TGTGCCAGCAGATCCGGACAGGGCCAAGAGACCCAGTACTTC. Amino acid sequence: CASRSGQGQETQYF.